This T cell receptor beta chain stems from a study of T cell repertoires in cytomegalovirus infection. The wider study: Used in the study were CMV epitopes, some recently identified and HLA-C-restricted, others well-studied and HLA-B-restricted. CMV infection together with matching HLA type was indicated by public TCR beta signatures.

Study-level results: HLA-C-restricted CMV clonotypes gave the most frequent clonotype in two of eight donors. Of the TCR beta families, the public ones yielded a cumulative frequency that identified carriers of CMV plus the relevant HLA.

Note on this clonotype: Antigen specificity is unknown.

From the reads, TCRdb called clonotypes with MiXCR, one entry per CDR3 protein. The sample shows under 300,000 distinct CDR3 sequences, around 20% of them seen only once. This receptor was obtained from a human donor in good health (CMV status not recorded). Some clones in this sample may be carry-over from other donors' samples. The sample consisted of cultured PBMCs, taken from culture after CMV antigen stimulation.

The CDR3 region is CASSRAYDIETQYF. CDR3 nucleotides: TGTGCCAGCAGCCGAGCATATGACATCGAGACCCAGTACTTC. The rearrangement uses TRBV7-9 and TRBJ2-5; D is unclear. Trimming took off 5 bases at V and 5 bases at J, with 15 bases between the two ends. CDR3 length: 14 amino acids. The germline V gene has CDR1 SEHNR and CDR2 FQNEAQ (reference sequence). The full variable domain, its missing parts supplied by reference TRBV7-9 and TRBJ2-5, is DTGVSQNPRHKITKRGQNVTFRCDPISEHNRLYWYRQTLGQGPEFLTYFQNEAQLEKSRLLSDRFSAERPKGSFSTLEIQRTEQGDSAMYLCASSRAYDIETQYFGPGTRLLVL.